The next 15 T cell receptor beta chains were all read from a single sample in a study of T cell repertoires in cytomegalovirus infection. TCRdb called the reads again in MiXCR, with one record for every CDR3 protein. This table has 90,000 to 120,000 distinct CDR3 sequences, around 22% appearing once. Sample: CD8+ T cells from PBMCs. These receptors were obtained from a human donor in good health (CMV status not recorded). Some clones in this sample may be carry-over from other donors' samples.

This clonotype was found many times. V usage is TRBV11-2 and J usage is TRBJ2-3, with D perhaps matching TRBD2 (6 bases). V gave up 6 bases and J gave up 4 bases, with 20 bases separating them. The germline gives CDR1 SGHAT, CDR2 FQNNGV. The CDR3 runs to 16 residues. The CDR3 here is CASRRSYAGRADTQYF. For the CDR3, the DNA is TGTGCCAGCAGAAGATCCTACGCGGGACGGGCAGATACGCAGTATTTT.

The CDR3 coding sequence is TGTGCCAGCAGCTCCGTAGGTGGACAGGGGGCCCCGAGGCAAGAGACCCAGTACTTC. As protein: CASSSVGGQGAPRQETQYF. The chain employs TRBV11-2 and TRBJ2-5; 11 bases map to TRBD1. Trimming removed 4 bases from V and 2 bases from J; junction bases left unmatched: 15. Germline-derived CDR1 and CDR2 are SGHAT and FQNNGV. The CDR3 loop spans 19 amino acids. The full variable domain, completed using reference TRBV11-2 and TRBJ2-5, is EAGVAQSPRYKIIEKRQSVAFWCNPISGHATLYWYQQILGQGPKLLIQFQNNGVVDDSQLPKDRFSAERLKGVDSTLKIQPAKLEDSAVYLCASSSVGGQGAPRQETQYFGPGTRLLVL.

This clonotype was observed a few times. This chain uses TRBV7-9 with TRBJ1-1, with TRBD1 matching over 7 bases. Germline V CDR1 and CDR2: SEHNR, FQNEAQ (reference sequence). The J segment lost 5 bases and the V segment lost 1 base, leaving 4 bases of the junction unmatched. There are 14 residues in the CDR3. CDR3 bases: TGTGCCAGCAGCTTAGTAACAGGGGTGACTGAAGCTTTCTTT. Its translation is CASSLVTGVTEAFF.

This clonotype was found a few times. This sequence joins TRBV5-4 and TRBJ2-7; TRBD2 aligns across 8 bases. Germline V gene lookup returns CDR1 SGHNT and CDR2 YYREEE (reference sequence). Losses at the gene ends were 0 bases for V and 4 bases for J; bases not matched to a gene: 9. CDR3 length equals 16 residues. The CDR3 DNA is TGTGCCAGCAGCTTGGAAGCGGGAGTATCGGTTTACGAGCAGTACTTC. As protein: CASSLEAGVSVYEQYF.

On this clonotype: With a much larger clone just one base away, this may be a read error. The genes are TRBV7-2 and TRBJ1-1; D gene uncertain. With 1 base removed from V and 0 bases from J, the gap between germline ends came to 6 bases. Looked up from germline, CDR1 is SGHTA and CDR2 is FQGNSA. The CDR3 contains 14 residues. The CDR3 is CTSSLGALNTEAFF. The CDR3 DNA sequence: TGTACCAGCAGCTTAGGGGCCTTGAACACTGAAGCTTTCTTT.

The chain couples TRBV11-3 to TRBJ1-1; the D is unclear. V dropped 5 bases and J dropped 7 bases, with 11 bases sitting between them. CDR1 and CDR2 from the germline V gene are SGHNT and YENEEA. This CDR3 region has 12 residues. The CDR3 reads CASSPNTVEAFF. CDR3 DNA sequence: TGTGCCAGCAGCCCCAACACGGTTGAAGCTTTCTTT.

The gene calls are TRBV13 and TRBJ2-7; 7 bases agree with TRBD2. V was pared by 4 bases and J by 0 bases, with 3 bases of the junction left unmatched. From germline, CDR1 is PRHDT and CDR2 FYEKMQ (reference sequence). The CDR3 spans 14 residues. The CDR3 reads CASSSSGASYEQYF. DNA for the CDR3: TGTGCCAGCAGCTCCAGCGGGGCCTCCTACGAGCAGTACTTC. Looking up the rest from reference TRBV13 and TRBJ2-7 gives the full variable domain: AAGVIQSPRHLIKEKRETATLKCYPIPRHDTVYWYQQGPGQDPQFLISFYEKMQSDKGSIPDRFSAQQFSDYHSELNMSSLELGDSALYFCASSSSGASYEQYFGPGTRLTVT.

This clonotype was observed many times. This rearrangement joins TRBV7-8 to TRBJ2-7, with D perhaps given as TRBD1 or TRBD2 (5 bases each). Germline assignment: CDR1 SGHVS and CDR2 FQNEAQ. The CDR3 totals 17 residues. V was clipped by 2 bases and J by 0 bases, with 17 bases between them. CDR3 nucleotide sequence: TGTGCCAGCAGCTTAAAAACCCCGGGACGCAACTCCTACGAGCAGTACTTC. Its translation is CASSLKTPGRNSYEQYF.

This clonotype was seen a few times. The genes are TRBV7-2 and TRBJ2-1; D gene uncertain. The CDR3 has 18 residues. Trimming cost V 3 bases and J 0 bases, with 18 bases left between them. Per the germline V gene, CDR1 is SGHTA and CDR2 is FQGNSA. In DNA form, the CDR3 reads TGTGCCAGCAGCTTCGCCGACGCGCCCCAGAGCTCCTACAATGAGCAGTTCTTC. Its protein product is CASSFADAPQSSYNEQFF.

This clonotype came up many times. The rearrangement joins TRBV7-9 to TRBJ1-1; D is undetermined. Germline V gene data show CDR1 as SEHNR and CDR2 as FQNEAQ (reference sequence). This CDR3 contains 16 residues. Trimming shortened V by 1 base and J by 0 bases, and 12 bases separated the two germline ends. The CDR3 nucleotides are TGTGCCAGCAGCTTAGGTCGTACTACGATGAACACTGAAGCTTTCTTT. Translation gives CASSLGRTTMNTEAFF.

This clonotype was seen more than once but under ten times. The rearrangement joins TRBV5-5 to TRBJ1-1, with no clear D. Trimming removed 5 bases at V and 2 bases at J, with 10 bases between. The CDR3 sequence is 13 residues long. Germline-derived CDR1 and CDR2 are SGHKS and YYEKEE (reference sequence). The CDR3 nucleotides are TGTGCCAGCAGAATGGACCTAAACACTGAAGCTTTCTTT. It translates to CASRMDLNTEAFF.

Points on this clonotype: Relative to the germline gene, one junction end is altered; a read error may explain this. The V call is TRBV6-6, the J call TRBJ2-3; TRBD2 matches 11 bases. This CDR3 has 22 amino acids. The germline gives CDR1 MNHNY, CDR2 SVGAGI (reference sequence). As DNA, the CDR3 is TGTGCCAGCGGTTACCCCTTCGGACTCTCCCTAGCGGGGGGCACTAGCACAGATACGCAGTATTTT. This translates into CASGYPFGLSLAGGTSTDTQYF.

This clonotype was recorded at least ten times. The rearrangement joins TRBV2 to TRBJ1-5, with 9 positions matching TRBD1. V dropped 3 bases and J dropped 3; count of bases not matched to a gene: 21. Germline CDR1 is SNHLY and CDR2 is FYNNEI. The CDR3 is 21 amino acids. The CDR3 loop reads CASSEATTGGRRGRDNQPQHF. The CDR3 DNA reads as TGTGCCAGCAGTGAGGCTACTACAGGGGGCAGAAGAGGTCGTGACAATCAGCCCCAGCATTTT.

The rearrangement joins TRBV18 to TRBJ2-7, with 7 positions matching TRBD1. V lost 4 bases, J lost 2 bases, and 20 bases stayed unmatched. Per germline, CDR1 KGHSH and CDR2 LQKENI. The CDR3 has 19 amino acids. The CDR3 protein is CASSLTTGPQTGRTYEQYF. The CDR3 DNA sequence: TGTGCCAGCTCACTAACGACAGGGCCGCAGACAGGGAGAACCTACGAGCAGTACTTC.

Here the CDR3 reads CASSPGKGNTEAFF. In DNA form, the CDR3 reads TGTGCCAGCAGCCCTGGTAAGGGGAACACTGAAGCTTTCTTT. This sequence joins TRBV7-6 and TRBJ1-1; no reliable D call. There are 14 residues in the CDR3. CDR1 is SGHVS, CDR2 FNYEAQ, per germline. Deletions cut 5 bases from V and 1 base from J, with 11 bases between.